This record concerns one TCR beta chain sequence. Measured with immunoSEQ multiplex PCR; TCRdb has only the in-frame clones, and not every one. Of approximately 210,000 clones listed, 89% were seen once; the top ten hold approximately 8.1%. This sample was included in a study of blood T cell repertoires in COVID-19. The ends lost 2 bases at V and 5 bases at J; junction bases unmatched: 9. CDR3 size: 17 residues. CDR1 LGHDT and CDR2 YNNKEL come from the germline V gene (reference sequence). The chain employs TRBV3-1 (or the pseudogene TRBV3-2) and TRBJ1-6; 7 positions match TRBD1. What was sequenced was PBMCs or T cells enriched from blood (not recorded which). This TCR was sampled from a woman aged 18-29 years who had recovered from COVID-19. The CDR3 is CASSQRGLRGNNSPLHF. CDR3 coding DNA: TGTGCCAGCAGCCAAAGGGGGCTCAGGGGAAATAATTCACCCCTCCACTTT.